The rows below give T cell receptor beta chains drawn from one sample of a study of identical twins. TCRdb analysed the 5' RACE reads with MiXCR anew, one entry per CDR3 protein. The table lists 550,000 to 700,000 distinct CDR3 sequences, around 9.6% of them singletons. The same data also went into a second study, on yellow fever vaccine responses in identical twins.

The sample taken for sequencing was PBMCs. These receptors were obtained from a young woman in good health. The CDR3 runs from the conserved cysteine through the conserved F or W. D genes are given only for firm matches. Where a row states a size, it is once, few, many or the class of an expanded clone; other rows omit it.

clone_size j_call v_call cdr3_length d_call cdr3_nt cdr3_aa
. TRBJ2-7 TRBV4-1 15 TRBD1 TGCGCCAGCAGCTCCGGACAGGGGTCCTCCTACGAGCAGTACTTC CASSSGQGSSYEQYF
few TRBJ1-1 TRBV27 14 . TGTGCCAGCAGTTTGTTCGCGACGAACACTGAAGCTTTCTTT CASSLFATNTEAFF
few TRBJ2-7 TRBV2 15 . TGTGCCAGCACTCCCTGGAGGACCCTAGGGTCCGAGCAGTACTTC CASTPWRTLGSEQYF
many TRBJ2-5 TRBV6-5 13 . TGTGCCAGCAGTTTCGCACAGGGGGGGGGCCAGTACTTC CASSFAQGGGQYF
few TRBJ2-7 TRBV4-3 17 TRBD2 TGCGCCAGCAGCCAAGAGGTCAGCGGGAGGGTCTCCTACGAGCAGTACTTC CASSQEVSGRVSYEQYF
. TRBJ2-7 TRBV19 14 . TGTGCCAGTAGTATAGGTAGAGGGCCCTACGAGCAGTACTTC CASSIGRGPYEQYF
few TRBJ1-5 TRBV28 15 TRBD1 TGTGCCAGTCGGGACAGGGTCTATAGCAATCAGCCCCAGCATTTT CASRDRVYSNQPQHF
. TRBJ1-1 TRBV18 17 TRBD1 TGTGCCAGCTCCCGTGACATGAGGGGGCAGATGAACACTGAAGCTTTCTTT CASSRDMRGQMNTEAFF
few TRBJ2-1 TRBV12-3/TRBV12-4 15 . TGTGCCAGCAGCCCCCTAGCGAATTCCTACAATGAGCAGTTCTTC CASSPLANSYNEQFF
few TRBJ2-1 TRBV4-2 13 . TGTGCCAGCAGCCAAGATCGGCTTGGGTTTAAGTTCTTC CASSQDRLGFKFF
. TRBJ2-7 TRBV29-1 13 TRBD1 TGCAGCGTCCCCGGGACAGGGTTGTACGAGCAGTACTTC CSVPGTGLYEQYF
. TRBJ2-1 TRBV5-1 15 TRBD2 TGCGCCAGCAGCTGGGGACTAGCGGGAGATTTTGAGCAGTTCTTC CASSWGLAGDFEQFF
. TRBJ2-4 TRBV12-3/TRBV12-4 18 . TGTGCCTGCTGTTTCGTTCCGGGACGTGCGGGTGCCAAAAACATTCAGTACTTC CACCFVPGRAGAKNIQYF
many TRBJ2-6 TRBV11-2 16 . TGTGCCAGCAGCCCCAGGCAGGGTGGTGGGGCCAACGTCCTGACTTTC CASSPRQGGGANVLTF
few TRBJ2-2 TRBV11-2 16 . TGTGCCAGCAGCTTAGTCGTGGGCACCTACACCGGGGAGCTGTTTTTT CASSLVVGTYTGELFF
many TRBJ2-7 TRBV29-1 14 TRBD2 TGCAGCGTTGATCTAGCGGGAGGGCCAGCCGAGCAGTACTTC CSVDLAGGPAEQYF
few TRBJ2-7 TRBV12-3/TRBV12-4 15 . TGTGCCAGCAGTTCACCGTCGGGCGGTTTCTACGAGCAGTACTTC CASSSPSGGFYEQYF
few TRBJ2-1 TRBV20-1 14 . TGCAGTGCTGGTGTTAAGAACGACTACAATGAGCAGTTCTTC CSAGVKNDYNEQFF
. TRBJ2-3 TRBV20-1 12 . TGCAGTGCCCTCACCCCGATAGATACGCAGTATTTT CSALTPIDTQYF
. TRBJ1-1 TRBV19 15 TRBD1 TGTGCCAGTAACCCTATGGACAGGGAGAACACTGAAGCTTTCTTT CASNPMDRENTEAFF
many TRBJ2-1 TRBV14 15 TRBD2 TGTGCCAGCAGCCAAGATGGCGGGGGGGCCCATGAGCAGTTCTTC CASSQDGGGAHEQFF
many TRBJ1-2 TRBV24-1 15 . TGTGCCACCAGTGACGCACGGGGAGAGGACTATGGCTACACCTTC CATSDARGEDYGYTF
few TRBJ2-3 TRBV12-3/TRBV12-4 15 TRBD1 TGTGCCAGCAGTTTCCGGACAGGGGGGCTAGATACGCAGTATTTT CASSFRTGGLDTQYF
many TRBJ1-5 TRBV7-9 15 TRBD1 TGTGCCAGCAGCCCGGACAGGGTCATAAATCAGCCCCAGCATTTT CASSPDRVINQPQHF
. TRBJ1-1 TRBV7-9 15 . TGTGCCAGCAGCTCCGCGGGACACCTGAACACTGAAGCTTTCTTT CASSSAGHLNTEAFF
many TRBJ2-3 TRBV5-5 17 TRBD2 TGTGCCAGCAGCTTGGAGGCAGCCGGGACTATCACAGATACGCAGTATTTT CASSLEAAGTITDTQYF
many TRBJ2-3 TRBV12-3/TRBV12-4 17 TRBD1 TGTGCCAGCAGTTTAAACTGGGACAGGGGACCCACAGATACGCAGTATTTT CASSLNWDRGPTDTQYF
many TRBJ2-6 TRBV7-8 15 . TGTGCCAGCGGGGGACTGACCTCTGGGGCCAACGTCCTGACTTTC CASGGLTSGANVLTF
many TRBJ2-5 TRBV20-1 14 . TGCAGTGCTAGAGATCCAGGTGTGGCGGAGACCCAGTACTTC CSARDPGVAETQYF
many TRBJ1-2 TRBV28 15 TRBD1 TGTGCCAGCAGTTCCGACAGGGTAGACAACTATGGCTACACCTTC CASSSDRVDNYGYTF
many TRBJ1-2 TRBV29-1 12 TRBD1 TGCAGCGCCCCTAGCAGGGGGCTTGGCTACACCTTC CSAPSRGLGYTF
. TRBJ2-5 TRBV5-6 15 . TGTGCCAGCAGCTCGATCGCGGACAACCAAGAGACCCAGTACTTC CASSSIADNQETQYF
. TRBJ2-2 TRBV6-5 15 . TGTGCCAGCAGTTACTCGAATGGGAACACCGGGGAGCTGTTTTTT CASSYSNGNTGELFF
many TRBJ2-1 TRBV6-1 16 TRBD2 TGTGCCAGCAGGTTTGCGGGAGGTCTCTCCTACAATGAGCAGTTCTTC CASRFAGGLSYNEQFF
. TRBJ2-1 TRBV28 15 . TGTGCCAGCAGTTTAAGTTCACAGGGTCGCAATGAGCAGTTCTTC CASSLSSQGRNEQFF
. TRBJ2-3 TRBV27 19 . TGTGCCAGCAGTTTATCAAGACTAACCGAAGGAGCCAGCACAGATACGCAGTATTTT CASSLSRLTEGASTDTQYF
. TRBJ2-3 TRBV29-1 13 . TGCAGCGTTGGGGGGCCCGGCACAGATACGCAGTATTTT CSVGGPGTDTQYF
. TRBJ1-5 TRBV5-1 15 . TGCGCCAGCAGCCCGACAGGTGATAGCAATCAGCCCCAGCATTTT CASSPTGDSNQPQHF
many TRBJ2-1 TRBV28 18 TRBD2 TGTGCCAGCAGCCGTCTCCGGACTGATCAGCGGGATTGGAATGAGCAGTTCTTC CASSRLRTDQRDWNEQFF
few TRBJ2-5 TRBV7-9 16 TRBD2 TGTGCCAGCAGCCTCGGACTAGCGGGAACGAGAGAGACCCAGTACTTC CASSLGLAGTRETQYF
few TRBJ2-5 TRBV3-1 15 . TGTGCCAGCAGCCGTAGGACAGCCTCCCAAGAGACCCAGTACTTC CASSRRTASQETQYF
many TRBJ2-1 TRBV9 13 . TGTGCCAGCAGCGAACCGCCGGAAGATGAGCAGTTCTTC CASSEPPEDEQFF
. TRBJ2-7 TRBV7-2 13 . TGTGCCAGCAGCCAACGGCATTCCTACGAGCAGTACTTC CASSQRHSYEQYF
. TRBJ2-3 TRBV19 16 TRBD2 TGTGCCAGTAGTCCGCGGCCAGCGGGGACCACAGATACGCAGTATTTT CASSPRPAGTTDTQYF
few TRBJ2-7 TRBV7-2 15 TRBD2 TGTGCCAGCAGCGTGACTAGCCAGGCAGGGTACGAGCAGTACTTC CASSVTSQAGYEQYF
. TRBJ2-7 TRBV15 18 . TGTGCCACCAGCAGAGATATCGGACAAGGGTGGAGTTCCTACGAGCAGTACTTC CATSRDIGQGWSSYEQYF